This TCR beta chain emerged from a study of T cell responses to AZD1222 COVID-19 vaccine. The study's findings and limits: Without day 14 samples, only post-peak T cell repertoires were studied.

Assay: immunoSEQ multiplex PCR; the TCRdb copy retains only in-frame clones and omits some. The data contain 100,000 to 130,000 clones, 75% to 90% of them singletons. CDR1 is SGHTA and CDR2 is FQGNSA in the germline V gene. The CDR3 contains 13 residues. V was shortened by 5 bases and J by 4 bases, with 9 bases between the two germline ends. On this clone: What it binds is not known.

This receptor was obtained from an adult in good health. Here the sequenced sample was peripheral blood, taken on day 0 of AZD1222 vaccination. The chain recombines TRBV7-2 with TRBJ1-5; TRBD1 is a possible D gene (5 bases). This CDR3 reads CASSDGGNQPQHF. The CDR3 DNA follows: TGTGCCAGCAGCGACGGGGGGAATCAGCCCCAGCATTTT.